Shown below are 13 T cell receptor beta chains from a single sample sequenced in a study of cytomegalovirus exposure and HLA in healthy donors. Primers: 60 Vbeta forward and 13 Jbeta reverse. TCRdb's table, derived via immunoSEQ multiplex PCR, lists solely in-frame clones and lacks some. Of about 180,000 clones in the sample, approximately 80% were seen once. The sample consisted of PBMCs. These receptor sequences come from a young man in good health and CMV-seronegative.

This chain joins TRBV7-2 and TRBJ1-5; D gene uncertain. Germline V CDR1 and CDR2: SGHTA, FQGNSA. CDR3 size: 15 residues. V lost 2 bases and J lost 5, with 13 bases in between. CDR3 amino acids: CASSLSSGIHQPQHF. CDR3 bases: TGTGCCAGCAGCTTATCCTCAGGTATCCATCAGCCCCAGCATTTT. The whole variable domain, filled in from reference TRBV7-2 and TRBJ1-5, reads GAGVSQSPSNKVTEKGKDVELRCDPISGHTALYWYRQSLGQGLEFLIYFQGNSAPDKSGLPSDRFSAERTGGSVSTLTIQRTQQEDSAVYLCASSLSSGIHQPQHFGDGTRLSIL.

The chain has TRBV28 and TRBJ2-3; 9 bases are a match to TRBD2. The CDR3 totals 15 residues. The junction had 2 bases not matched to a gene; V was cut back by 3 bases and J by 1 base. From germline, CDR1 is MDHEN and CDR2 SYDVKM. The CDR3 loop is CASSFGGRGTDTQYF. CDR3 in DNA: TGTGCCAGCAGTTTCGGCGGGAGGGGCACAGATACGCAGTATTTT.

The chain couples TRBV28 to TRBJ2-5, with D possibly matching TRBD1 (5 bases). Per the germline V gene, CDR1 is MDHEN and CDR2 is SYDVKM. V lost 7 bases, J lost 9 bases, and 21 bases lay in between. The CDR3 consists of 14 residues. In DNA, the CDR3 is TGTGCCAGCAAGGGCCCCGACAGACTTGGGGCCCAGTACTTC. Amino acids: CASKGPDRLGAQYF.

This sequence joins TRBV2 and TRBJ2-3; TRBD2 agrees at 8 bases. Per the germline V gene, CDR1 is SNHLY and CDR2 is FYNNEI. This CDR3 region has 14 residues. J was trimmed by 2 bases and V by 7 bases; bases with no gene match: 5. CDR3 region: CASTGAGDTDTQYF. CDR3 coding DNA: TGTGCCAGCACCGGAGCGGGGGACACAGATACGCAGTATTTT.

This clone showed up just a few times. The chain carries TRBV9 and TRBJ2-1, with D possibly matching TRBD1 (5 bases). The V end lost 4 bases, the J end lost 7 bases, and 18 bases lay between the germline ends. Germline assignment: CDR1 SGDLS and CDR2 YYNGEE. The CDR3 consists of 15 residues. The CDR3 sequence is CASSPLSPPGNEQFF. Here the CDR3 DNA reads TGTGCCAGCAGCCCATTGTCCCCCCCAGGGAATGAGCAGTTCTTC.

The chain employs TRBV7-2 and TRBJ2-3; TRBD2 matches at 7 bases. The CDR3 length is 15 residues. J lost 0 bases, V lost 5 bases, and 5 bases had no gene match. CDR1 is SGHTA and CDR2 is FQGNSA in the germline V gene. The CDR3 region has the DNA TGTGCCAGCAGCCCTCAGCGGGGCAGCACAGATACGCAGTATTTT. Translated, it gives CASSPQRGSTDTQYF. The full variable domain, completed using reference TRBV7-2 and TRBJ2-3, is GAGVSQSPSNKVTEKGKDVELRCDPISGHTALYWYRQSLGQGLEFLIYFQGNSAPDKSGLPSDRFSAERTGGSVSTLTIQRTQQEDSAVYLCASSPQRGSTDTQYFGPGTRLTVL.

This rearrangement joins TRBV7-2 to TRBJ2-7; 7 bases agree with TRBD2. The CDR3 spans 14 residues. The germline gives CDR1 SGHTA, CDR2 FQGNSA. J lost 4 bases, V lost 0 bases, and 3 bases had no gene match. The CDR3 DNA sequence: TGTGCCAGCAGCTTAGCGGGAGGGCCTTACGAGCAGTACTTC. Protein sequence: CASSLAGGPYEQYF. Supplemented by reference TRBV7-2 and TRBJ2-7, the full variable domain reads GAGVSQSPSNKVTEKGKDVELRCDPISGHTALYWYRQSLGQGLEFLIYFQGNSAPDKSGLPSDRFSAERTGGSVSTLTIQRTQQEDSAVYLCASSLAGGPYEQYFGPGTRLTVT.

The J gene is TRBJ2-2, the V gene TRBV27; TRBD1 might be the D (6 bases). Trimming removed 9 bases from V and 5 bases from J, with 16 bases in between. The germline V gene encodes CDR1 MNHEY and CDR2 SMNVEV (reference sequence). The CDR3 is 14 amino acids. The CDR3 protein is CASTYRVRTGELFF. CDR3 nucleotide sequence: TGTGCCAGTACCTACAGGGTTCGAACCGGGGAGCTGTTTTTT.

Points on this clone: An end of the junction differs from the germline gene, which may be a read error. The genes are TRBV7-7 and TRBJ2-5, with a possible D match to TRBD2 (5 bases). There are 18 residues in the CDR3. Per the germline V gene, CDR1 is SSHAT and CDR2 is FNYEAQ (reference sequence). CDR3 amino acids: CASSLARRPSRKQETQYF. The CDR3, as DNA: TGTGCTAGCAGCTTAGCGAGGCGGCCTAGCAGAAAACAAGAGACCCAGTACTTC.

The chain recombines TRBV18 with TRBJ2-6; D gene ambiguous. The CDR3 length is 16 residues. The V gene's germline CDR1 is KGHSH and CDR2 LQKENI. V gave up 3 bases and J gave up 0 bases, with 9 bases separating them. CDR3: CASSPRVISGANVLTF. CDR3 DNA sequence: TGTGCCAGCTCACCCCGGGTCATCTCTGGGGCCAACGTCCTGACTTTC.

In this sample, this clone turned up once. The gene calls are TRBV5-1 and TRBJ2-3, with TRBD1 matching over 8 bases. With 7 bases clipped from V and 6 bases from J, the junction kept 1 base outside the gene matches. There are 11 residues in the CDR3. Germline V gene sequence: CDR1 SGHRS, CDR2 YFSETQ. This chain's CDR3 is CASHRGDTQYF. The CDR3 bases are TGCGCCAGCCACAGGGGGGATACGCAGTATTTT.

The chain employs TRBV19 and TRBJ2-1, with 7 bases that match TRBD2. CDR3 length: 15 residues. Germline CDR1 reads LNHDA; CDR2 reads SQIVND (reference sequence). The V and J ends lost 5 bases and 0 bases, in that order; junction bases with no gene match: 4. The CDR3 region is CASSSGGFSYNEQFF. The CDR3 bases are TGTGCCAGTAGTTCGGGAGGCTTCTCCTACAATGAGCAGTTCTTC.

The rearrangement links TRBV5-8 to TRBJ2-7, with D hard to call. Trimming took 6 bases from V and 6 from J, leaving 13 bases between them. The germline V gene encodes CDR1 SGHTS and CDR2 YDEGEE. CDR3 length equals 12 residues. The CDR3 reads CASIPPGSEQYF. DNA for the CDR3: TGTGCCAGCATACCCCCAGGAAGCGAGCAGTACTTC.